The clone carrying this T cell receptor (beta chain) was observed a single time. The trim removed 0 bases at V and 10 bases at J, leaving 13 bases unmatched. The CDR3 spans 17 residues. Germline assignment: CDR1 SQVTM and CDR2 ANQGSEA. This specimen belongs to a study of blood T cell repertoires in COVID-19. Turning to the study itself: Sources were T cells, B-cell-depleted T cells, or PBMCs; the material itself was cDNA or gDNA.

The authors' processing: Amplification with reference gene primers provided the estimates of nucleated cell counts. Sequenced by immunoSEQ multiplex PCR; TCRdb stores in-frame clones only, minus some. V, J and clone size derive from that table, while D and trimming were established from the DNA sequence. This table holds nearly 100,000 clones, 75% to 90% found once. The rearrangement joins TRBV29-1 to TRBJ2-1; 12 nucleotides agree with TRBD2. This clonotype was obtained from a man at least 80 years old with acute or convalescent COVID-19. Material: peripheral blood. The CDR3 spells CSVEDHLVLAGGKEQFF. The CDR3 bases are TGCAGCGTTGAAGATCATTTAGTACTAGCGGGGGGAAAGGAGCAGTTCTTC.